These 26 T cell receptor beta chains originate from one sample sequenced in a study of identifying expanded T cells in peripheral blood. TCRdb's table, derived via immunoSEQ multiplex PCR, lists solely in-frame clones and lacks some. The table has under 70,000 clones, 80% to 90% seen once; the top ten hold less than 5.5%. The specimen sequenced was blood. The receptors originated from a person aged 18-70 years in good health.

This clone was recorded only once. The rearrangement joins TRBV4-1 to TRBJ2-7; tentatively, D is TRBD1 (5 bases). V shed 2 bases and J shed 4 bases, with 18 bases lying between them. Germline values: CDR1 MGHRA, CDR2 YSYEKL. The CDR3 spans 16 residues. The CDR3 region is CASSQRNQGDSYEQYF. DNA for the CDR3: TGCGCCAGCAGCCAAAGGAACCAGGGTGACTCGTACGAGCAGTACTTC.

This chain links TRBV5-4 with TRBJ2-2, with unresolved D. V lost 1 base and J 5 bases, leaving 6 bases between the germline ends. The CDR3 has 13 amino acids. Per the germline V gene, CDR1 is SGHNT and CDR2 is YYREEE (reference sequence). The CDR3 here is CASSLKGTGELFF. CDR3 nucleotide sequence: TGTGCCAGCAGCTTGAAAGGAACCGGGGAGCTGTTTTTT.

CDR3 sequence (DNA): TGTGCCAGCAGTCCGATCGGAAGTACGAACACTGAAGCTTTCTTT. Translation: CASSPIGSTNTEAFF. The chain has TRBV28 and TRBJ1-1; D is uncertain. CDR1 is MDHEN and CDR2 is SYDVKM in the germline V gene. The CDR3 contains 15 residues. Trimming cost V 5 bases and J 1 base, with 14 bases left between them.

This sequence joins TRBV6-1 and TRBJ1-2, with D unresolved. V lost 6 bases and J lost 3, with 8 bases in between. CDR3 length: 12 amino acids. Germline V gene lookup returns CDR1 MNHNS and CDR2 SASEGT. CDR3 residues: CASRHRHYGYTF. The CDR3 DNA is TGTGCCAGCAGGCACCGCCACTATGGCTACACCTTC.

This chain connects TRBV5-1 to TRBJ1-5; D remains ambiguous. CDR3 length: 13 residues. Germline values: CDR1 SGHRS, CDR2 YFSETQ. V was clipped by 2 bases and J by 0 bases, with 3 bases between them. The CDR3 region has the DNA TGCGCCAGCAGCTTCGGTAGCAATCAGCCCCAGCATTTT. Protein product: CASSFGSNQPQHF.

The CDR3: CAWSRGDGANYGYTF. The CDR3 region has the DNA TGTGCCTGGAGTAGGGGGGACGGGGCTAACTATGGCTACACCTTC. The V and J genes are TRBV30 and TRBJ1-2; the D gene is possibly TRBD1 (6 bases). Germline loops: CDR1 GTSNPN, CDR2 SVGIG (reference sequence). The CDR3 sequence is 15 residues long. Deletions cut 2 bases from V and 0 bases from J, with 13 bases between.

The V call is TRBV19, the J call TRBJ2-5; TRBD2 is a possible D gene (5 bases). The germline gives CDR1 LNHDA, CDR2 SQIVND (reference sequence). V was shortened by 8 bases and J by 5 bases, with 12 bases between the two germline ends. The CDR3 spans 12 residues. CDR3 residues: CASRDRGETQYF. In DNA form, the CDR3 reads TGTGCCAGTCGCGACCGCGGGGAGACCCAGTACTTC.

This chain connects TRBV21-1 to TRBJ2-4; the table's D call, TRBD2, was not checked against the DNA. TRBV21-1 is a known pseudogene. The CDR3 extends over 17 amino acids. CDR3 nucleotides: TGTGCCAGCAGCACTATCTGGCTCGGAGGATTCGGAAACATTCAGTACTTC. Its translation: CASSTIWLGGFGNIQYF.

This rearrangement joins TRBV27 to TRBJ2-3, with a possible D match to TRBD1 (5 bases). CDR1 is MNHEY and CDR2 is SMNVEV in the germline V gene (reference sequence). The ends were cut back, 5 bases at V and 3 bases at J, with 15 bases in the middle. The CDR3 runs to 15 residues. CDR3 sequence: CASSPFGAGTDTQYF. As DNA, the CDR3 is TGTGCCAGCAGTCCCTTTGGGGCAGGGACAGATACGCAGTATTTT.

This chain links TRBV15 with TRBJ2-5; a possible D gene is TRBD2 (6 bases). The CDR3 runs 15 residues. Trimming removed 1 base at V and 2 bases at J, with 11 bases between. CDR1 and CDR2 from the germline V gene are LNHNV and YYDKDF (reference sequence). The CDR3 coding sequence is TGTGCCACCAGCAGAGGGGCGGGGTTACAAGAGACCCAGTACTTC. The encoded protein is CATSRGAGLQETQYF.

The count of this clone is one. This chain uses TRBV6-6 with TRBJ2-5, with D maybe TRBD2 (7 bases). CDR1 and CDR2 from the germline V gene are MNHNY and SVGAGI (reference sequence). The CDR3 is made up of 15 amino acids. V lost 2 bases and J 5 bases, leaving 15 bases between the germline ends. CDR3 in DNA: TGTGCCAGCAGTTACGTGAGGGGGAGGGGGGAGACCCAGTACTTC. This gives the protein CASSYVRGRGETQYF.

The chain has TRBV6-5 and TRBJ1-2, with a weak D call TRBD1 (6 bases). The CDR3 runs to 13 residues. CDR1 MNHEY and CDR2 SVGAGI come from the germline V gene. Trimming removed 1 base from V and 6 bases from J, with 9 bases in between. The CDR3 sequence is CASSYYGGHGYTF. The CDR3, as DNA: TGTGCCAGCAGTTACTATGGGGGGCATGGCTACACCTTC.

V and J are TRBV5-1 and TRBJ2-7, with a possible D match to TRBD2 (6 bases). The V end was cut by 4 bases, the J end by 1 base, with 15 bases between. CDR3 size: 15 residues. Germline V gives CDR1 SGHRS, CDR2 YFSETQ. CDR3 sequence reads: CASSTSAGTSYEQYF. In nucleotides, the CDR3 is TGCGCCAGCAGCACGTCGGCGGGGACGTCCTACGAGCAGTACTTC.

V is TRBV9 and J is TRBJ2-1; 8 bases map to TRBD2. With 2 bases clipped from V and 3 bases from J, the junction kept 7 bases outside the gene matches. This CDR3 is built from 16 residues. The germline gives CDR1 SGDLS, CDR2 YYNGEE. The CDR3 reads CASSVQAGGYYNEQFF. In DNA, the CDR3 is TGTGCCAGCAGCGTTCAGGCGGGGGGATACTACAATGAGCAGTTCTTC.

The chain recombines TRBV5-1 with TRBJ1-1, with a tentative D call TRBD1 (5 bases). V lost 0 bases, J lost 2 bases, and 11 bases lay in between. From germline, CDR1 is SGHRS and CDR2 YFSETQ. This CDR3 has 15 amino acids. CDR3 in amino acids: CASSLVTQGNTEAFF. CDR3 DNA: TGCGCCAGCAGCTTGGTGACCCAGGGAAACACTGAAGCTTTCTTT.

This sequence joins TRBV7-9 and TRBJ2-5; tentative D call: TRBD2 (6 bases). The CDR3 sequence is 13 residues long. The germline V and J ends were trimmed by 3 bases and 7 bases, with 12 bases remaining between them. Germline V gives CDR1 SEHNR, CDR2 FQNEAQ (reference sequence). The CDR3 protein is CASSFREWGTQYF. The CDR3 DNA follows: TGTGCCAGCAGCTTTCGGGAGTGGGGGACCCAGTACTTC.

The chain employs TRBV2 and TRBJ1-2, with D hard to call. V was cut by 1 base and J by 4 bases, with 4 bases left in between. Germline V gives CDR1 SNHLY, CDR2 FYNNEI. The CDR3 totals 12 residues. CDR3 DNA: TGTGCCAGCAGTGAAGGGAGCTATGGCTACACCTTC. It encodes CASSEGSYGYTF.

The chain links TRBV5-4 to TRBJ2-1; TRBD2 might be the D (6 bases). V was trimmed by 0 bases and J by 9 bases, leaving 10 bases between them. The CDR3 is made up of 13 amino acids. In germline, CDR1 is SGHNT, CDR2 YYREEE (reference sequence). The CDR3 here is CASSLEGRGEQFF. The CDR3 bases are TGTGCCAGCAGCTTGGAGGGGCGGGGTGAGCAGTTCTTC.

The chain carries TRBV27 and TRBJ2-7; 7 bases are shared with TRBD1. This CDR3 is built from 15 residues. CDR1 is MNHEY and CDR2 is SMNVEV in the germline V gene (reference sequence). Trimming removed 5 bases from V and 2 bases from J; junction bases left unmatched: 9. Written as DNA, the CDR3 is TGTGCCAGCAGTATAACACAGGGGCTGGCCTACGAGCAGTACTTC. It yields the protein CASSITQGLAYEQYF.

The CDR3 DNA sequence: TGCGCCAGCAGCCAGGGTCAAGTGTGGGGGCGCCAGGAAAAACTGTTTTTT. This translates into CASSQGQVWGRQEKLFF. The rearrangement joins TRBV4-1 to TRBJ1-4, with a possible D match to TRBD1 (6 bases). The CDR3 is made up of 17 amino acids. Germline V gene lookup returns CDR1 MGHRA and CDR2 YSYEKL. Between the trimmed V and J ends, which lost 3 bases and 8 bases, there was a span of 22 bases.

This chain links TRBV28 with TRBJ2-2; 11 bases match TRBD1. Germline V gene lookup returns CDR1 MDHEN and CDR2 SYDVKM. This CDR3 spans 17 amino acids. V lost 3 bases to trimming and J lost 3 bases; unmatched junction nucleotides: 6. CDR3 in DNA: TGTGCCAGCAGTTTCCCCGGACAGGGGGCCGACACCGGGGAGCTGTTTTTT. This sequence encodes CASSFPGQGADTGELFF.

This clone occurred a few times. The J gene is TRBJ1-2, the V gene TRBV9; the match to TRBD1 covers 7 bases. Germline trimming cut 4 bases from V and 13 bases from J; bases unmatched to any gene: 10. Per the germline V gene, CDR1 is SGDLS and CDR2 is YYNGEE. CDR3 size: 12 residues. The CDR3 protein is CASSPRDSYPTF. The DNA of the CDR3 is TGTGCCAGCAGCCCGAGGGACAGCTATCCCACCTTC.

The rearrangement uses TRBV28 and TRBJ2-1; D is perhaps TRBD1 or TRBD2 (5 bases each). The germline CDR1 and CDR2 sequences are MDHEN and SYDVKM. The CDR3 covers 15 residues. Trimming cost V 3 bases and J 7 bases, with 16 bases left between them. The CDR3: CASSLRGPGWNEQFF. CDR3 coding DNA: TGTGCCAGCAGTTTGAGGGGCCCTGGGTGGAATGAGCAGTTCTTC.

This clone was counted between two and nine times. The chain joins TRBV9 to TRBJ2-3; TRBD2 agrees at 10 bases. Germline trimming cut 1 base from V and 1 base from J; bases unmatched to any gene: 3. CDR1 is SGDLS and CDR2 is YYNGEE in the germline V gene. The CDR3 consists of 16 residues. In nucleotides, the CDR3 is TGTGCCAGCAGCGTACAGCGGGGGGGCGGCACAGATACGCAGTATTTT. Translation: CASSVQRGGGTDTQYF.

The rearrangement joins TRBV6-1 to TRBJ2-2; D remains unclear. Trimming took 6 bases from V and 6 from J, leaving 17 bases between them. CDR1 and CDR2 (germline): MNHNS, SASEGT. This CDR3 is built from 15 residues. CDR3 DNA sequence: TGTGCCAGCAGGCGAGAGGTGGGGTGGGCCGGGGAGCTGTTTTTT. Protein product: CASRREVGWAGELFF.

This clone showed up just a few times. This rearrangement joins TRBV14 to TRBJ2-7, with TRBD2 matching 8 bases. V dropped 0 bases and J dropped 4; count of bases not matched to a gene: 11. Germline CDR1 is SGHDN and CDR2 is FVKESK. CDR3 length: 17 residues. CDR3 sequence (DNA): TGTGCCAGCAGCCAAGATAGGCGCGGGGGGCCAGGTTACGAGCAGTACTTC. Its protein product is CASSQDRRGGPGYEQYF.